This T cell receptor beta chain was documented in a study of T cells expressing NK-cell markers. As for the study in general: HCMV seropositivity characterized most of the eight sequenced donors, and seronegativity one. Findings and limits, study-wide: Evidence did not settle whether expanded NKG2C+ T cell clones targeted HCMV. Where a handful of donors were concerned, these clonotypes also led the CD3+CD56-NKG2C+ fraction.

Germline-derived CDR1 and CDR2 are ENHRY and SYGVKD. This CDR3 contains 12 residues. Of note for this clonotype: Its antigen is unknown.

5'RACE template switching built TCR beta cDNA with unique molecular identifiers. TCRdb re-called the 5' RACE reads and shows each CDR3 protein once, DNA omitted. This repertoire includes 160,000 or so distinct CDR3 sequences. The TCR sequence derives from a woman aged 18 to 75 in good health. The sequencing sample was made of blood T cells: a sorted CD56 or NKG2C T cell subset, CD4+ or CD8+ T cells, or bulk PBMC T cells (not recorded which). This rearrangement joins TRBV10-3 to TRBJ2-3. The CDR3 loop is CAIRASTDTQYF.